The clone carrying this T cell receptor beta chain was observed a few times. The assay was immunoSEQ multiplex PCR, and TCRdb's table has in-frame clones only and misses some. The sample yields about 32,000 clones, more than 70% seen once. This CDR3 is built from 15 residues. Germline V gives CDR1 MNHEY, CDR2 SMNVEV (reference sequence). J gave up 8 bases and V 4 bases, and 11 bases lay outside the gene matches. This record comes from a study of sequential checkpoint blockade in melanoma. Study-level information: Patients were randomized 1:1 to nivolumab-then-ipilimumab or ipilimumab-then-nivolumab first-line.

As to treatment: randomized to nivolumab then ipilimumab (arm A) or the reverse (arm B). No patient had prior DNA-damaging chemotherapy. The origin of this receptor is a human donor with melanoma. This chain links TRBV27 with TRBJ2-3, with 8 bases matching TRBD1. Sequences were derived from CD8+ T cells sorted from blood (inferred from file names), sampled from a patient given nivolumab and ipilimumab in sequence. Here the CDR3 reads CASSYDTGGRGTQYF. In nucleotides, the CDR3 is TGTGCCAGCAGTTACGATACAGGGGGACGAGGTACGCAGTATTTT.